This T cell receptor (beta chain) was captured in a study of blood T cell repertoires in COVID-19. Per the study methods: Estimates of nucleated cell counts were drawn from the amplification of reference gene primers. Repertoires were generated with immunoSEQ multiplex PCR, while TCRdb's copy carries only in-frame clones and drops some. The D gene and trimming were derived from the DNA, and the V and J assignments and clone size from that table. The sample includes approximately 150,000 clones, over 80% of them seen just once. In germline, CDR1 is SGHRS, CDR2 YFSETQ. The CDR3 is made up of 11 amino acids. Trimming pared 6 bases from V and 1 base from J, leaving 4 bases between.

The clonotype comes from a man between 70 and 80 years old who had been exposed to COVID-19. Sequenced material: PBMCs or T cells enriched from blood (not recorded which). The chain couples TRBV5-1 to TRBJ1-1, with no clear D. The CDR3 nucleotides are TGCGCCAGCATCAGGAACACTGAAGCTTTCTTT. The encoded protein is CASIRNTEAFF.